These 28 T cell receptor beta chains originate from one sample sequenced in a study of follicular helper T cells after annual influenza vaccination. TCRdb's copy holds only in-frame clones and misses some; the assay was immunoSEQ multiplex PCR. The table shows 4,300 or so clones, with around 80% occurring only once. Noted time point: 2015-2016 season, 7 days after influenza vaccination. The sequencing used CXCR5+ CD38- circulating T follicular helper cells from blood, collected 7 days after influenza vaccination. Regarding subset: circulating Tfh, non-naive CD4+CXCR5+PD-1+ (ICOS+CD38+ or ICOS-CD38-). All receptors derive from an adult who received the influenza vaccine.

Here the CDR3 DNA reads TGCGCCAGCAGCCGCAACAAGGGTTCCGATAACACAGATACGCAGTATTTT. Protein sequence: CASSRNKGSDNTDTQYF. The rearrangement links TRBV4-1 to TRBJ2-3; no reliable D call. The ends were cut back, 4 bases at V and 2 bases at J, with 19 bases in the middle. Germline values: CDR1 MGHRA, CDR2 YSYEKL. The CDR3 loop spans 17 amino acids.

The chain employs TRBV27 and TRBJ1-2; D call uncertain. Between the trimmed V and J ends, which lost 2 bases and 3 bases, there was a span of 10 bases. Looked up from germline, CDR1 is MNHEY and CDR2 is SMNVEV (reference sequence). The CDR3 totals 14 residues. CDR3 in DNA: TGTGCCAGCAGTTTACTGGCAGGAGACTATGGCTACACCTTC. This sequence encodes CASSLLAGDYGYTF.

The rearrangement links TRBV7-2 to TRBJ1-1; D ambiguous. This CDR3 has 11 amino acids. Trimming shortened V by 6 bases and J by 6 bases, and 8 bases separated the two germline ends. In germline, CDR1 is SGHTA, CDR2 FQGNSA. CDR3 residues: CASSYRAEAFF. CDR3 bases: TGTGCCAGCAGTTACCGCGCTGAAGCTTTCTTT.

CDR3 bases: TGTGCCAGCAGTGTATCGGGGGGAAATGAGCAGTTCTTC. It is translated as CASSVSGGNEQFF. The chain links TRBV2 to TRBJ2-1, with 7 bases that match TRBD2. This CDR3 spans 13 amino acids. Germline V gene sequence: CDR1 SNHLY, CDR2 FYNNEI. V was clipped by 4 bases and J by 7 bases; unmatched bases: 4.

The chain joins TRBV4-3 to TRBJ2-7; TRBD2 matches 12 bases. In germline, CDR1 is LGHNA, CDR2 YSLEER. V dropped 6 bases and J dropped 3; count of bases not matched to a gene: 9. The CDR3 has 16 residues. The CDR3 region has the DNA TGCGCCAGCAGACAAAACCCGGGACTAGCGGGCTACGAGCAGTACTTC. Its protein is CASRQNPGLAGYEQYF.

The CDR3 spells CASSETRETQYF. CDR3 coding DNA: TGTGCCAGCAGTGAAACCCGGGAGACCCAGTACTTC. The chain combines TRBV6-1 with TRBJ2-5; D gene uncertain. The germline V and J ends were trimmed by 2 bases and 5 bases, with 6 bases remaining between them. The CDR3 extends over 12 amino acids. CDR1 is MNHNS, CDR2 SASEGT, per germline.

This sequence joins TRBV4-1 and TRBJ1-3, with 8 bases that match TRBD1. Germline trimming cut 8 bases from V and 0 bases from J; bases unmatched to any gene: 15. CDR1 is MGHRA, CDR2 YSYEKL, per germline. This CDR3 is built from 18 residues. CDR3 DNA sequence: TGCGCCAGCGGTTGGTCGGGACAGGACCCTCTCTCTGGAAACACCATATATTTT. Protein sequence: CASGWSGQDPLSGNTIYF.

The chain combines TRBV7-8 with TRBJ2-2; 9 bases match TRBD1. Unmatched junction bases numbered 16, after V lost 2 bases and J lost 6 bases. This CDR3 comprises 19 residues. CDR1 SGHVS and CDR2 FQNEAQ come from the germline V gene. The CDR3 region has the DNA TGTGCCAGCAGCTTAAGGTGGGGACGACAGGGGGAATCAGCCGGGGAGCTGTTTTTT. This translates into CASSLRWGRQGESAGELFF.

V and J are TRBV7-9 and TRBJ2-1; a possible D gene is TRBD1 (5 bases). The CDR3 totals 15 residues. The V end was cut by 5 bases, the J end by 2 bases, with 13 bases between. The germline V gene encodes CDR1 SEHNR and CDR2 FQNEAQ (reference sequence). DNA for the CDR3: TGTGCCAGCAGCCGCAGGACAAACACCTACAATGAGCAGTTCTTC. Its translation: CASSRRTNTYNEQFF.

There are a few counts of this clone. The chain is built from TRBV12-5 and TRBJ2-7; D possibly corresponds to TRBD1 (6 bases). CDR1 and CDR2 (germline): LGHNT, FRNRAP. Trimming cost V 6 bases and J 4 bases, with 10 bases left between them. CDR3 length equals 12 residues. In nucleotides, the CDR3 is TGTGCTAGTGGCCCGGGACAATACGAGCAGTACTTC. It encodes CASGPGQYEQYF. The full variable domain, its missing parts supplied by reference TRBV12-5 and TRBJ2-7, is DARVTQTPRHKVTEMGQEVTMRCQPILGHNTVFWYRQTMMQGLELLAYFRNRAPLDDSGMPKDRFSAEMPDATLATLKIQPSEPRDSAVYFCASGPGQYEQYFGPGTRLTVT.

The chain employs TRBV6-1 and TRBJ1-5, with D tentatively TRBD1 (5 bases). CDR1 is MNHNS, CDR2 SASEGT, per germline. The CDR3 runs to 12 residues. Trimming removed 2 bases at V and 9 bases at J, with 8 bases between. CDR3 sequence: CASSEPGGPQHF. The DNA for the CDR3 is TGTGCCAGCAGTGAACCGGGGGGGCCCCAGCATTTT.

The chain combines TRBV11-3 with TRBJ2-1; the match to TRBD1 covers 7 bases. The CDR3 has 14 amino acids. The V gene end was trimmed by 5 bases and the J gene end by 7 bases; junction bases not matched to a gene: 8. CDR1 and CDR2 (germline): SGHNT, YENEEA. The CDR3 region is CASSKGGSQNEQFF. CDR3 DNA sequence: TGTGCCAGCAGCAAAGGGGGCAGTCAAAATGAGCAGTTCTTC.

This clone showed up just a few times. V gene TRBV7-2 combines with J gene TRBJ2-7; tentatively, D is TRBD2 (6 bases). The length of the CDR3 is 14 residues. CDR1 and CDR2 from the germline V gene are SGHTA and FQGNSA. V gave up 5 bases and J gave up 5 bases, with 16 bases separating them. The CDR3 here is CASSPPGLEDEQYF. In nucleotides, the CDR3 is TGTGCCAGCAGCCCCCCGGGACTTGAGGACGAGCAGTACTTC.

The rearrangement links TRBV28 to TRBJ2-7; D not certain. V lost 6 bases and J 6 bases, leaving 6 bases between the germline ends. Looked up from germline, CDR1 is MDHEN and CDR2 is SYDVKM. CDR3 length: 10 residues. The CDR3, as DNA: TGTGCCAGCAGCTCGGGCGAGCAGTACTTC. Translating gives CASSSGEQYF.

The chain is built from TRBV10-3 and TRBJ2-1; the D gene is possibly TRBD2 (6 bases). This CDR3 region has 13 residues. Germline-derived CDR1 and CDR2 are ENHRY and SYGVKD. V lost 8 bases and J 3 bases, leaving 11 bases between the germline ends. This CDR3 is CAIGTGNYNEQFF. The CDR3 DNA is TGTGCCATCGGGACTGGAAACTACAATGAGCAGTTCTTC.

The chain employs TRBV6-5 and TRBJ2-2; either TRBD1 or TRBD2 may fit D (5 bases each). The germline V gene has CDR1 MNHEY and CDR2 SVGAGI. This CDR3 has 16 amino acids. Trimming cost V 2 bases and J 3 bases, with 13 bases left between them. CDR3 DNA sequence: TGTGCCAGCAGTTACCGAGGGACCACCTACACCGGGGAGCTGTTTTTT. This gives the protein CASSYRGTTYTGELFF.

This clone was seen just once. J is TRBJ2-1 and V is TRBV5-1; TRBD2 aligns across 14 bases. With 2 bases clipped from V and 7 bases from J, the junction kept 5 bases outside the gene matches. The CDR3 loop spans 16 amino acids. Germline CDR1 SGHRS, CDR2 YFSETQ. CDR3 DNA sequence: TGCGCCAGCAGCTTAACCGGGACTAGCGGGAGAAATGAGCAGTTCTTC. This gives the protein CASSLTGTSGRNEQFF.

The chain has TRBV7-9 and TRBJ1-3; D uncertain. The V gene's germline CDR1 is SEHNR and CDR2 FQNEAQ (reference sequence). The CDR3 spans 15 residues. The ends were cut back, 2 bases at V and 2 bases at J, with 10 bases in the middle. CDR3 sequence reads: CASSLLNVPGNTIYF. The CDR3 DNA sequence: TGTGCCAGCAGCTTATTGAATGTTCCTGGAAACACCATATATTTT.

The chain joins TRBV7-2 to TRBJ2-7; D is perhaps TRBD2 (6 bases). Trimming cost V 1 base and J 4 bases, with 14 bases left between them. CDR1 SGHTA and CDR2 FQGNSA come from the germline V gene. The CDR3 runs 15 residues. CDR3 in DNA: TGTGCCAGCAGCTTAGATGGGACGGGACTTTACGAGCAGTACTTC. It encodes CASSLDGTGLYEQYF.

The chain carries TRBV7-3 and TRBJ2-1; TRBD2 aligns across 14 bases. The CDR3 has 16 residues. Trimming cost V 5 bases and J 12 bases; bases outside gene matches: 12. Germline V lookup: CDR1 SGHTA, CDR2 FQGTGA. The CDR3 DNA follows: TGTGCCAGCAGCAAAGGGACTAGCGGGGGAGGTTCTACGCAGTTCTTC. It specifies CASSKGTSGGGSTQFF.

The chain has TRBV28 and TRBJ1-2; D not resolved. Trimming removed 6 bases at V and 0 bases at J, with 8 bases between. This CDR3 comprises 13 residues. CDR1 MDHEN and CDR2 SYDVKM come from the germline V gene. CDR3 sequence: CASRVNPNYGYTF. CDR3 sequence (DNA): TGTGCCAGCAGGGTGAACCCTAACTATGGCTACACCTTC.

The chain recombines TRBV27 with TRBJ1-1; weak D call: TRBD1 (5 bases). CDR1 is MNHEY and CDR2 is SMNVEV in the germline V gene (reference sequence). The CDR3 contains 15 residues. V shed 3 bases and J shed 1 base, with 12 bases lying between them. CDR3 in amino acids: CASSFHQGKNTEAFF. CDR3 nucleotides: TGTGCCAGCAGTTTCCATCAGGGTAAGAACACTGAAGCTTTCTTT.

This chain joins TRBV6-5 and TRBJ1-2; D is undetermined. The CDR3 totals 13 residues. Germline CDR1 and CDR2: MNHEY and SVGAGI. V was clipped by 3 bases and J by 0 bases, with 5 bases between them. CDR3 amino acids: CASSYMANYGYTF. DNA of the CDR3: TGTGCCAGCAGTTATATGGCTAACTATGGCTACACCTTC.

The gene calls are TRBV2 and TRBJ1-4; 9 nucleotides line up with TRBD1. The junction had 12 bases not matched to a gene; V was cut back by 7 bases and J by 0 bases. CDR3 size: 18 residues. The V gene's germline CDR1 is SNHLY and CDR2 FYNNEI. CDR3 sequence: CASTRPRTGDATNEKLFF. The CDR3 DNA is TGTGCCAGCACCAGGCCCCGGACAGGGGATGCAACTAATGAAAAACTGTTTTTT.

This chain links TRBV5-8 with TRBJ1-1, with D perhaps TRBD1 (5 bases). This CDR3 has 14 residues. From germline, CDR1 is SGHTS and CDR2 YDEGEE. Deletions cut 3 bases from V and 4 bases from J, with 13 bases between. CDR3: CASSYGGLVTEAFF. In DNA, the CDR3 is TGTGCCAGCAGCTACGGGGGGTTGGTCACTGAAGCTTTCTTT.

This clone occurred a few times. The V call is TRBV10-3, the J call TRBJ2-2, with 11 bases aligning to TRBD2. The V gene end was trimmed by 11 bases and the J gene end by 2 bases; junction bases not matched to a gene: 4. Germline CDR1 is ENHRY and CDR2 is SYGVKD. The CDR3 is 14 amino acids. The CDR3 coding sequence is TGTGCCCTCGGGACTAGCGGCAACACCGGGGAGCTGTTTTTT. Its translation is CALGTSGNTGELFF.

This clone was observed a single time. This chain connects TRBV7-9 to TRBJ1-3; no clear D. Germline CDR1 and CDR2: SEHNR and FQNEAQ (reference sequence). Trimming took off 2 bases at V and 0 bases at J, with 11 bases between the two ends. CDR3 length: 16 amino acids. For the CDR3, the DNA is TGTGCCAGCAGCTTATGGTCCGAGAACTCTGGAAACACCATATATTTT. This encodes CASSLWSENSGNTIYF.

The rearrangement links TRBV11-2 to TRBJ1-2, with TRBD1 matching over 7 bases. The CDR3 consists of 15 residues. The V segment lost 4 bases and the J segment 2 bases; nucleotides outside the gene matches: 7. Germline V CDR1 and CDR2: SGHAT, FQNNGV. In DNA, the CDR3 is TGTGCCAGCAGCTACAACGACAGGGTGAACTATGGCTACACCTTC. This gives the protein CASSYNDRVNYGYTF. The full variable domain, in which reference TRBV11-2 and TRBJ1-2 provide the parts outside the CDR3, is EAGVAQSPRYKIIEKRQSVAFWCNPISGHATLYWYQQILGQGPKLLIQFQNNGVVDDSQLPKDRFSAERLKGVDSTLKIQPAKLEDSAVYLCASSYNDRVNYGYTFGSGTRLTVV.